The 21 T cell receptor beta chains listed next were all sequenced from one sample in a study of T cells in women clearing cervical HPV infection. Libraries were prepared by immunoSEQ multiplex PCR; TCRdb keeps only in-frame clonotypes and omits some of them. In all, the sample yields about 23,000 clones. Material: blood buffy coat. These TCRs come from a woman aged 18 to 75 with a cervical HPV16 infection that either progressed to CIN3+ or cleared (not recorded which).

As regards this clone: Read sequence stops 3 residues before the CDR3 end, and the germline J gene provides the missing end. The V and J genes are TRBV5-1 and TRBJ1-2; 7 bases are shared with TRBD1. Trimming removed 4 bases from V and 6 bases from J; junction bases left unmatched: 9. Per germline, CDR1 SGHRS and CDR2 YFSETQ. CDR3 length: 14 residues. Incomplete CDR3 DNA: TGCGCCAGCAGCCCGAGGACAGGCGAGGATGGC. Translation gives CASSPRTGEDG. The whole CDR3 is CASSPRTGEDGYTF.

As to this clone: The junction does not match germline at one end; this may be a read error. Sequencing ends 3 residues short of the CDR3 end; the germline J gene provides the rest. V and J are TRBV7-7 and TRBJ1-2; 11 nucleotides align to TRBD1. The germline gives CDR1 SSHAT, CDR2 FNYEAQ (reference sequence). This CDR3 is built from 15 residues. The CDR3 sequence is CASSSDRGPYNDYTF. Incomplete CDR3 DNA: TGTGCTAGCAGCTCGGACAGGGGGCCTTACAATGAC.

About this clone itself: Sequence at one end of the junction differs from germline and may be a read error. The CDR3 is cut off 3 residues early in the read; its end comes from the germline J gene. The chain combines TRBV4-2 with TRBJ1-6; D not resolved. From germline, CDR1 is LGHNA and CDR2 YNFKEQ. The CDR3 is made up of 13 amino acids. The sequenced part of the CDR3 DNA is TGCGCCAGCAAAAGGGCCAAAAATTCACCC. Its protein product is CASKRAKNSP. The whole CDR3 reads CASKRAKNSPLHF.

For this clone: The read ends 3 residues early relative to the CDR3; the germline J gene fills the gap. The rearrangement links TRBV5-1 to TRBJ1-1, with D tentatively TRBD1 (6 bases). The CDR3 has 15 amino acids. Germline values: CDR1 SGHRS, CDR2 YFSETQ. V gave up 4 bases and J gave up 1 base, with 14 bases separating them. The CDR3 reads CASSPGGGSNTEAFF. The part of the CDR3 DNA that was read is TGCGCCAGCAGCCCCGGGGGGGGCTCGAACACTGAA. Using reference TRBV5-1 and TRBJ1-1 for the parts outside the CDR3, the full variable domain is KAGVTQTPRYLIKTRGQQVTLSCSPISGHRSVSWYQQTPGQGLQFLFEYFSETQRNKGNFPGRFSGRQFSNSRSEMNVSTLELGDSALYLCASSPGGGSNTEAFFGQGTRLTVV.

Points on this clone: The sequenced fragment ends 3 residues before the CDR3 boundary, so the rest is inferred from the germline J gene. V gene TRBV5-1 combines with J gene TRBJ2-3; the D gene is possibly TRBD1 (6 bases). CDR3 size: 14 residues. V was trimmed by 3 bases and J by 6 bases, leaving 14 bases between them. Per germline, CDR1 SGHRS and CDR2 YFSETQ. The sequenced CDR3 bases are TGCGCCAGCAGCTATAATGACAGGACCGATACG. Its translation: CASSYNDRTDT. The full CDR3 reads CASSYNDRTDTQYF.

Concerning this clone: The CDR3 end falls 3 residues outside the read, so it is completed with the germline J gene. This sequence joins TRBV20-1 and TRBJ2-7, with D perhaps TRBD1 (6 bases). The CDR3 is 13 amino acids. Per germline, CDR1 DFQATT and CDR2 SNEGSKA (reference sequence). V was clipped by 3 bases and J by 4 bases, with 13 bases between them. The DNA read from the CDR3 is TGCAGTGCTAGCGGGGATCAGGGGTACGAG. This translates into CSASGDQGYE. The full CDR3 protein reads CSASGDQGYEQYF.

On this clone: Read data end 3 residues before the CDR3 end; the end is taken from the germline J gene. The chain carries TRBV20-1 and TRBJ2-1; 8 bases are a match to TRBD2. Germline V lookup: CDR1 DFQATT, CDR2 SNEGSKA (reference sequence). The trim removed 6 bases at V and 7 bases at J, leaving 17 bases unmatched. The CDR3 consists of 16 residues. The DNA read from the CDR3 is TGCAGTGCCAATCTTGGACTAGCCACTAGTAGGAATGAG. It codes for CSANLGLATSRNE. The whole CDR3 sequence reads CSANLGLATSRNEQFF.

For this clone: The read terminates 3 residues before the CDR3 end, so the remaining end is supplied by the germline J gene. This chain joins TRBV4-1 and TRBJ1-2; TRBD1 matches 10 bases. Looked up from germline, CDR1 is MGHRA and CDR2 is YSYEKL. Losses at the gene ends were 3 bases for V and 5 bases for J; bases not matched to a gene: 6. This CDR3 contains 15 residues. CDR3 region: CASSQYRDRGYGYTF. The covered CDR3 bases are TGCGCCAGCAGCCAGTACCGGGACAGGGGTTATGGC.

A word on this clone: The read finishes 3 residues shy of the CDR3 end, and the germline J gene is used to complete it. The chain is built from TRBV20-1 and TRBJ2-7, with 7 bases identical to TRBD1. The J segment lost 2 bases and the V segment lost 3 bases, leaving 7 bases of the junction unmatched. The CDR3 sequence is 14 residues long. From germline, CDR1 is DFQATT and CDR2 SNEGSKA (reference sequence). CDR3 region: CSASRRGYAYEQYF. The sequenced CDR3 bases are TGCAGTGCTAGTCGCAGGGGGTATGCCTACGAG.

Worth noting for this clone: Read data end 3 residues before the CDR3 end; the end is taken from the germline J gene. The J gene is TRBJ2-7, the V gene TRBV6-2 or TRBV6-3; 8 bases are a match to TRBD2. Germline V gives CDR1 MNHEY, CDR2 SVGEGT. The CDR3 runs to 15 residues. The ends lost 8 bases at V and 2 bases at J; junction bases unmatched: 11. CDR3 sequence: CASRTAAGETYEQYF. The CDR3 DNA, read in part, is TGTGCCAGCCGTACCGCAGCGGGGGAGACCTACGAG.

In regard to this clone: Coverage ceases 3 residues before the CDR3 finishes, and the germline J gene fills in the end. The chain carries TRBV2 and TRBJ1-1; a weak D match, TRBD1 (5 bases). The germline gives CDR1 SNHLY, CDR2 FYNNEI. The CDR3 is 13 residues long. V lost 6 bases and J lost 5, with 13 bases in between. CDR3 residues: CASRRGTNTEAFF. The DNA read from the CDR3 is TGTGCCAGCAGGCGGGGGACGAATACTGAA.

CDR3 bases read: TGCGCCAGTAGGTATTCGGGACAGGTCACAGATACC. Its translation: CASRYSGQVTDT. The complete CDR3 reads CASRYSGQVTDTQYF. The gene calls are TRBV5-1 and TRBJ2-5; 8 bases agree with TRBD1. The missing CDR3 end, 3 residues past where the read stops, is filled in from the germline J gene. There are 15 residues in the CDR3. Per germline, CDR1 SGHRS and CDR2 YFSETQ. Together with reference TRBV5-1 and TRBJ2-5, the CDR3 gives the full variable domain: KAGVTQTPRYLIKTRGQQVTLSCSPISGHRSVSWYQQTPGQGLQFLFEYFSETQRNKGNFPGRFSGRQFSNSRSEMNVSTLELGDSALYLCASRYSGQVTDTQYFGPGTRLLVL.

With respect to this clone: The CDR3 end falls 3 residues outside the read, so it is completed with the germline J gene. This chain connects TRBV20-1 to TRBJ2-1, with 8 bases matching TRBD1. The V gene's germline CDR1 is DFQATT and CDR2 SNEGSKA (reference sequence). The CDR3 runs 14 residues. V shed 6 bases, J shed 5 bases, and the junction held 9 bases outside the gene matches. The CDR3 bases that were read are TGCAGTGCCGTTGGGACAGGCTTGGACAATGAG. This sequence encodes CSAVGTGLDNE. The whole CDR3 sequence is CSAVGTGLDNEQFF.

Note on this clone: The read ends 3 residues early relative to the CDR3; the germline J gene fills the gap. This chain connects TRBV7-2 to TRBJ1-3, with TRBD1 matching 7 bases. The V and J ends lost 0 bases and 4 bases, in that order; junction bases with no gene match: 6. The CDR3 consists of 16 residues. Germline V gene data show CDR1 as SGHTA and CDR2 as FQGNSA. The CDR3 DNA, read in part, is TGTGCCAGCAGCTTAGCCGGGGGACAGACCGGAAACACC. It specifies CASSLAGGQTGNT. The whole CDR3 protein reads CASSLAGGQTGNTIYF.

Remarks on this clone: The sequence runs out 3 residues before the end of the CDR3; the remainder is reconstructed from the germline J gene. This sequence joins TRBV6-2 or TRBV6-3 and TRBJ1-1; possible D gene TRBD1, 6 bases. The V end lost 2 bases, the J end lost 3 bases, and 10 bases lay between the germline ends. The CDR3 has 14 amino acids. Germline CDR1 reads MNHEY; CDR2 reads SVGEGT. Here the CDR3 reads CASSYGGHYTEAFF. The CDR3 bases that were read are TGTGCCAGCAGTTACGGGGGACATTACACTGAA.

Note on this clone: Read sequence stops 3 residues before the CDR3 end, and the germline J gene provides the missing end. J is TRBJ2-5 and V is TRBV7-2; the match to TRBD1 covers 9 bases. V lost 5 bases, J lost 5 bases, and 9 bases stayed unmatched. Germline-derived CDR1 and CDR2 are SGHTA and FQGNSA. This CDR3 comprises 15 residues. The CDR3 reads CASSITGGSGETQYF. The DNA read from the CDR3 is TGTGCCAGCAGCATCACAGGGGGCTCCGGGGAGACC.

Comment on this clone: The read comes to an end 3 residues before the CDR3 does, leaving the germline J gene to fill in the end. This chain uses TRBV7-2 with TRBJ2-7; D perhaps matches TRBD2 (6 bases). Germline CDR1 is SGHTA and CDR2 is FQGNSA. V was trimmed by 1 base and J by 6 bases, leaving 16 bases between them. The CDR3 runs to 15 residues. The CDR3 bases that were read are TGTGCCAGCAGCTTAGTAAGTGGGACGGGGGTCGAG. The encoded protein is CASSLVSGTGVE. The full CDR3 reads CASSLVSGTGVEQYF.

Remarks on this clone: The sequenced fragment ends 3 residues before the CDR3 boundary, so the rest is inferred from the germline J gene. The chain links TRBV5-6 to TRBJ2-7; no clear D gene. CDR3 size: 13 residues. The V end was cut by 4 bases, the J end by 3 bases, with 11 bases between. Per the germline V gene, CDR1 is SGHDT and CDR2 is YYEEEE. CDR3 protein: CASSALLVYEQYF. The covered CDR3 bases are TGTGCCAGCAGCGCACTCCTAGTCTACGAG.

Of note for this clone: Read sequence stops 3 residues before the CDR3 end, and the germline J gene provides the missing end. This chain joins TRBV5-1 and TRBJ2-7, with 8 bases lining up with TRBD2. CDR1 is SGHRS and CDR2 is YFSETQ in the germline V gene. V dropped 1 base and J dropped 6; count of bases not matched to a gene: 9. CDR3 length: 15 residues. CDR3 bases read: TGCGCCAGCAGCTTGAATCCAGCGGGAGCTTTCGAG. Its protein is CASSLNPAGAFE. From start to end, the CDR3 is CASSLNPAGAFEQYF.

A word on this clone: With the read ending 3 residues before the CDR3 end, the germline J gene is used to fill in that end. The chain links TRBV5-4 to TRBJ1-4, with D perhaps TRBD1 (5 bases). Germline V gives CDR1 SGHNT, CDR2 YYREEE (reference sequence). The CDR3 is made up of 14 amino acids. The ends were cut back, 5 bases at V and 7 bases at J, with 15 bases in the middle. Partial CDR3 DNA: TGTGCCAGCAGTCCGGGGGGAAGTAGTGAAAAA. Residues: CASSPGGSSEK. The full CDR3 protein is CASSPGGSSEKLFF. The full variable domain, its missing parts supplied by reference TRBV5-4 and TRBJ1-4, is ETGVTQSPTHLIKTRGQQVTLRCSSQSGHNTVSWYQQALGQGPQFIFQYYREEENGRGNFPPRFSGLQFPNYSSELNVNALELDDSALYLCASSPGGSSEKLFFGSGTQLSVL.

CDR3 protein: CAWSPTDRESQPQHF. CDR3 DNA, as far as it was read: TGTGCCTGGAGTCCTACGGACAGGGAAAGTCAGCCC. J is TRBJ1-5 and V is TRBV30; 8 bases are a match to TRBD1. The read halts 3 residues ahead of the CDR3 end, with the missing end drawn from the germline J gene. V lost 2 bases, J lost 6 bases, and 9 bases stayed unmatched. The CDR3 contains 15 residues. Germline CDR1 and CDR2: GTSNPN and SVGIG (reference sequence).